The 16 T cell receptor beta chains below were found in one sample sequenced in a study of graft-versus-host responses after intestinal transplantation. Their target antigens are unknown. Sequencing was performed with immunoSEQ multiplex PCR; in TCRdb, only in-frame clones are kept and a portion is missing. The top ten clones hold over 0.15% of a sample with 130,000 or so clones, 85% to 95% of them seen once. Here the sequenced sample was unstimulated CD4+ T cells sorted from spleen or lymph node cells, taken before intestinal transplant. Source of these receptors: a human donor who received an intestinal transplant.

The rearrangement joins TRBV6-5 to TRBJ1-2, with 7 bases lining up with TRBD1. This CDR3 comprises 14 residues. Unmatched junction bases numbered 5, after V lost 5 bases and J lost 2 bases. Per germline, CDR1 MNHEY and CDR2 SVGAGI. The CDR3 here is CASSTGQANYGYTF. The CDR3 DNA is TGTGCCAGCAGTACCGGACAGGCCAACTATGGCTACACCTTC.

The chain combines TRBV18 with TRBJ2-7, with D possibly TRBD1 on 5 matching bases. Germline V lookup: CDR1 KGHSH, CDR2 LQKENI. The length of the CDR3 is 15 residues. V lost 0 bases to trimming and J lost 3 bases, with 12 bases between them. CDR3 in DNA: TGTGCCAGCTCACCACCGTCGACAGAAGTCTACGAGCAGTACTTC. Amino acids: CASSPPSTEVYEQYF.

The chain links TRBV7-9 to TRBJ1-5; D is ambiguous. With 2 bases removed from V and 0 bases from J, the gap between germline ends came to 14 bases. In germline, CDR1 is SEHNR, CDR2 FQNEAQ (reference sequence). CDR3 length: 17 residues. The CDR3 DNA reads TGTGCCAGCAGCTTACTCGGTCTGGATTTTAGCAATCAGCCCCAGCATTTT. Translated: CASSLLGLDFSNQPQHF.

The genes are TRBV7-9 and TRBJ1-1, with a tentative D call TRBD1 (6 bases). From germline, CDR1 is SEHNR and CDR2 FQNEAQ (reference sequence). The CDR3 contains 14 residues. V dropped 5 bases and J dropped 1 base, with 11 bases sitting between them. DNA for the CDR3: TGTGCCAGCAGCCAGAGGGGGGGGAACACTGAAGCTTTCTTT. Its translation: CASSQRGGNTEAFF.

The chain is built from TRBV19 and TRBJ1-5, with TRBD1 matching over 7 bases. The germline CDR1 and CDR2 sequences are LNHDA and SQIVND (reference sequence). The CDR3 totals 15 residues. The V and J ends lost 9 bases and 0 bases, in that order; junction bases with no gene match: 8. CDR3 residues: CASTGTVNSNQPQHF. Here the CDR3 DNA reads TGTGCCAGCACCGGGACAGTCAATAGCAATCAGCCCCAGCATTTT.

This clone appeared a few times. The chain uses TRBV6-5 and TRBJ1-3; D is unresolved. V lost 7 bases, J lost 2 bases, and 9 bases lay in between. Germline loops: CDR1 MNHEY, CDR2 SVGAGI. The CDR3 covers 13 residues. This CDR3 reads CASMGLAGNTIYF. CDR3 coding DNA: TGTGCCAGCATGGGCCTTGCTGGAAACACCATATATTTT.

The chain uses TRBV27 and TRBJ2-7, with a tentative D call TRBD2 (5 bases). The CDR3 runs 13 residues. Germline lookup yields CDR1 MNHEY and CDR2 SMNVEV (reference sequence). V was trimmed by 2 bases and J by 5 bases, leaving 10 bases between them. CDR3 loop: CASSLRRSDEQYF. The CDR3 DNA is TGTGCCAGCAGTTTACGGAGGTCCGACGAGCAGTACTTC.

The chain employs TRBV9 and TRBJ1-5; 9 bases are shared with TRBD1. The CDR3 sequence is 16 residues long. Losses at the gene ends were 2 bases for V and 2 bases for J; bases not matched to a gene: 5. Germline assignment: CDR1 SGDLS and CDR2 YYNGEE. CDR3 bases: TGTGCCAGCAGCGTGGGGGGACAGGGAGGCAATCAGCCCCAGCATTTT. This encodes CASSVGGQGGNQPQHF.

This chain's CDR3 is CASSLGGTGGIIQYF. For the CDR3, the DNA is TGTGCCAGCAGCTTGGGCGGGACAGGGGGCATCATTCAGTACTTC. This chain uses TRBV5-4 with TRBJ2-4; 12 bases line up with TRBD1. With 0 bases clipped from V and 9 bases from J, the junction kept 4 bases outside the gene matches. This CDR3 contains 15 residues. Germline V gene sequence: CDR1 SGHNT, CDR2 YYREEE (reference sequence).

The CDR3 sequence is CASSGRDTPYGYTF. The CDR3 bases are TGTGCCAGCAGTGGGAGGGACACGCCTTATGGCTACACCTTC. V gene TRBV25-1 combines with J gene TRBJ1-2; possible D gene TRBD1, 6 bases. This CDR3 spans 14 amino acids. V shed 4 bases and J shed 5 bases, with 14 bases lying between them. Germline V gene lookup returns CDR1 MGHDK and CDR2 SYGVNS.

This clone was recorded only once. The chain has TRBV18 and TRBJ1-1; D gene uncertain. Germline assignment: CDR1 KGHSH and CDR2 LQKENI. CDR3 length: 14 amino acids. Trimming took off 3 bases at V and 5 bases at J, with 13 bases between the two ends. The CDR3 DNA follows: TGTGCCAGCTCACCCCAAACCGAAGGGACTGAAGCTTTCTTT. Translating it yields CASSPQTEGTEAFF.

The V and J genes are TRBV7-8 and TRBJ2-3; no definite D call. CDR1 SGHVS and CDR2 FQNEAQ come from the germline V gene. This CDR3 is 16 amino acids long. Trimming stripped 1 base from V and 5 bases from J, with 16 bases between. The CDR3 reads CASSLVSGLGIDTQYF. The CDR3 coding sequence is TGTGCCAGCAGCTTAGTATCAGGCTTAGGTATAGATACGCAGTATTTT.

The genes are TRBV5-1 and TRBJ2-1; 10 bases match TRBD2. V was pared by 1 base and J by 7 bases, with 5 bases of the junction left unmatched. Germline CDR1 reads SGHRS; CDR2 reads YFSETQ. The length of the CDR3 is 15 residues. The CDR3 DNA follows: TGCGCCAGCAGCTTGAAAAGCGGGGGGGCGAATGAGCAGTTCTTC. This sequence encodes CASSLKSGGANEQFF.

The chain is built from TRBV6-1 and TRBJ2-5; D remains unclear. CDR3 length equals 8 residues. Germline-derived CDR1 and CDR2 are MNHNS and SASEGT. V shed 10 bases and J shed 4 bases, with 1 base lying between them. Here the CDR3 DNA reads TGTGCCACAGAGACCCAGTACTTC. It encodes CATETQYF.

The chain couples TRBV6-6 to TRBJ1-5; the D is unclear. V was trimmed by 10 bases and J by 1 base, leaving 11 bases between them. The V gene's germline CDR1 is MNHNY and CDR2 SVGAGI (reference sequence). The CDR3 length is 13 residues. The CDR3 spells CAISARSNQPQHF. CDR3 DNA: TGTGCCATTTCAGCGCGGAGCAATCAGCCCCAGCATTTT.

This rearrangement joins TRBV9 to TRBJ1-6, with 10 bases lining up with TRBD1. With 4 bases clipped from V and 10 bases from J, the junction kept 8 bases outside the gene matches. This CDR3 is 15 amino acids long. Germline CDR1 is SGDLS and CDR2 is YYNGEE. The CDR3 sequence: CASSSGQGEGSPLHF. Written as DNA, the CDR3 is TGTGCCAGCAGCAGTGGACAGGGGGAAGGATCACCCCTCCACTTT.